These T cell receptor beta chains were read from a single sample in a study of blood T cell repertoires in COVID-19. Sequencing used immunoSEQ multiplex PCR; TCRdb keeps in-frame clones, though not all of them. The data contain approximately 150,000 clones, about 83% of them singletons. Sequenced input: peripheral blood. These receptors all come from a woman in her forties or fifties with active or convalescent COVID-19. The CDR3 runs from the conserved cysteine through the conserved F or W. The D gene is left open where the match is weak. Not all rows give a size; the values are once, few, many and, for expanded clones, a class.

>TRBJ1-1|TRBV6-5|.|.
CASTPQANTEAFF
TGTGCCAGCACGCCTCAGGCGAACACTGAAGCTTTCTTT
>TRBJ1-2|TRBV4-3|.|TRBD1
CASSQGGQGSYTF
TGCGCCAGCAGCCAAGGAGGACAGGGAAGCTACACCTTC
>TRBJ1-1|TRBV4-2|.|.
CASSQDKTVNTEAFF
TGTGCCAGCAGCCAAGATAAAACGGTGAACACTGAAGCTTTCTTT
>TRBJ1-6|TRBV5-1|.|.
CASSLGEKVSPLHF
TGCGCCAGCAGCTTGGGGGAGAAGGTCTCACCCCTCCACTTT
>TRBJ2-1|TRBV20-1|.|TRBD2
CSASYTSGNYNEQFF
TGCAGTGCTAGTTATACTAGCGGGAATTACAATGAGCAGTTCTTC
>TRBJ2-7|TRBV7-9|.|.
CASSLGPPRTDSSYEQYF
TGTGCCAGCAGCTTAGGTCCGCCACGGACAGACAGCTCCTACGAGCAGTACTTC
>TRBJ2-3|TRBV6-5|.|.
CASSYSRGSQGTQYF
TGTGCCAGCAGTTACTCGAGAGGGTCCCAGGGGACGCAGTATTTT
>TRBJ1-1|TRBV4-2|.|.
CASSQDFAVRSTEAFF
TGTGCCAGCAGCCAAGATTTCGCGGTACGGAGCACTGAAGCTTTCTTT
>TRBJ1-6|TRBV11-2|.|.
CASSLGSEASPLHF
TGTGCCAGCAGCTTAGGATCTGAGGCGTCACCCCTCCACTTT
>TRBJ1-1|TRBV5-1|.|TRBD1
CASSPGQVNTEAFF
TGCGCCAGCAGCCCGGGACAGGTGAACACTGAAGCTTTCTTT
>TRBJ1-2|TRBV18|.|.
CASSSSGVMDYGYTF
TGTGCCAGCTCATCCTCAGGGGTGATGGACTATGGCTACACCTTC
>TRBJ1-4|TRBV30|.|.
CAWSRGTSEKLFF
TGTGCCTGGAGCCGAGGGACAAGCGAAAAACTGTTTTTT
>TRBJ2-1|TRBV5-1|few|TRBD1
CASSLEQGASEQFF
TGCGCCAGCAGCTTGGAGCAGGGGGCGAGTGAGCAGTTCTTC
>TRBJ2-3|TRBV6-1|.|.
CASSEQGDTDTQYF
TGTGCCAGCAGTGAGCAAGGGGACACAGATACGCAGTATTTT
>TRBJ2-5|TRBV10-3|.|.
CAISEGVGAETQYF
TGTGCCATCAGTGAAGGAGTTGGAGCGGAGACCCAGTACTTC
>TRBJ1-5|TRBV27|.|.
CASSFRREGGQPQHF
TGTGCCAGCAGTTTTAGAAGGGAGGGGGGTCAGCCCCAGCATTTT
>TRBJ2-3|TRBV29-1|once|.
CSALAAGTDTQYF
TGCAGCGCCCTGGCGGCAGGGACAGATACGCAGTATTTT
>TRBJ1-5|TRBV28|.|.
CASSLSGADYSNQPQHF
TGTGCCAGCAGTTTAAGCGGGGCCGACTATAGCAATCAGCCCCAGCATTTT
>TRBJ2-4|TRBV5-4|.|TRBD2
CASRSTGTSGRAPAKNIQYF
TGTGCCAGCAGATCGACCGGGACTAGCGGGAGGGCCCCAGCCAAAAACATTCAGTACTTC
>TRBJ1-1|TRBV11-1|.|.
CASSQRGNTEAFF
TGTGCCAGCAGCCAAAGGGGGAACACTGAAGCTTTCTTT
>TRBJ2-2|TRBV6-2/TRBV6-3|.|TRBD2
CASSYLSGGPDTGELFF
TGTGCCAGCAGTTACCTCTCGGGAGGGCCGGACACCGGGGAGCTGTTTTTT
>TRBJ1-2|TRBV5-4|.|.
CASSLGVSPGGGAGGYTF
TGTGCCAGCAGCTTGGGGGTCTCACCGGGCGGAGGGGCGGGAGGCTACACCTTC
>TRBJ1-1|TRBV6-5|few|.
CASSYSQSNTEAFF
TGTGCCAGCAGTTACTCGCAGTCGAACACTGAAGCTTTCTTT
>TRBJ2-1|TRBV27|.|.
CASSFGVYNEQFF
TGTGCCAGCAGTTTCGGGGTCTACAATGAGCAGTTCTTC
>TRBJ2-2|TRBV24-1|.|.
CATSDPPTGELFF
TGTGCCACCAGTGATCCTCCGACCGGGGAGCTGTTTTTT
>TRBJ1-2|TRBV6-1|.|.
CASSEGQGTNYGYTF
TGTGCCAGCAGTGAAGGGCAGGGGACTAACTATGGCTACACCTTC
>TRBJ1-6|TRBV6-5|.|TRBD1
CASMVGQGNSPLHF
TGTGCCAGCATGGTGGGACAGGGGAATTCACCCCTCCACTTT
>TRBJ2-6|TRBV9|.|TRBD2
CASSVNLAGGPGANVLTF
TGTGCCAGCAGCGTCAACCTAGCGGGGGGGCCCGGGGCCAACGTCCTGACTTTC
>TRBJ1-5|TRBV11-2|.|TRBD1
CASSPDRGSNQPQHF
TGTGCCAGCAGCCCCGACAGGGGGAGCAATCAGCCCCAGCATTTT
>TRBJ2-3|TRBV5-4|once|.
CASSSSTDTQYF
TGTGCCAGCAGCTCCTCCACAGATACGCAGTATTTT
>TRBJ2-5|TRBV5-6|.|.
CASSLAGGEAQYF
TGTGCCAGCAGCTTGGCCGGGGGAGAGGCCCAGTACTTC
>TRBJ1-5|TRBV7-9|.|.
CASSSGQGNQPQHF
TGTGCCAGCAGCTCGGGCCAGGGTAATCAGCCCCAGCATTTT
>TRBJ1-5|TRBV19|few|.
CASSDPQRGSSNQPQHF
TGTGCCAGTAGTGACCCCCAACGGGGGTCCAGCAATCAGCCCCAGCATTTT
>TRBJ2-2|TRBV29-1|.|TRBD1
CSVLGQAGTGELFF
TGCAGCGTGCTGGGACAGGCCGGCACCGGGGAGCTGTTTTTT
>TRBJ2-3|TRBV7-3|.|.
CASSLGGTDTQYF
TGTGCCAGCAGCTTGGGAGGCACAGATACGCAGTATTTT
>TRBJ2-1|TRBV7-9|.|.
CASRGQATPRQFF
TGTGCCAGTAGGGGCCAGGCCACCCCCAGGCAGTTCTTC
>TRBJ1-2|TRBV30|.|.
CACTPDIRYGYTF
TGTGCCTGCACACCCGACATTCGGTATGGCTACACCTTC
>TRBJ2-5|TRBV18|.|.
CASSLVAAETQYF
TGTGCCAGCTCACTAGTGGCGGCAGAGACCCAGTACTTC
>TRBJ1-5|TRBV3-1/TRBV3-2|.|.
CASSQDYLQDQPQHF
TGTGCCAGCAGCCAAGATTATTTACAGGATCAGCCCCAGCATTTT
>TRBJ1-6|TRBV30|.|TRBD1
CAWSVLRTGDNSPLHF
TGTGCCTGGAGTGTATTGAGGACAGGGGATAATTCACCCCTCCACTTT
>TRBJ2-7|TRBV28|.|.
CASRKTGKSSYEQYF
TGTGCCAGCAGAAAAACAGGGAAAAGCTCCTACGAGCAGTACTTC
>TRBJ1-2|TRBV6-6|.|.
CASSHPLYF
TGTGCCAGCAGTCACCCACTCTACTTC
>TRBJ1-1|TRBV29-1|.|TRBD1
CSALGQGNTEAFF
TGCAGCGCCCTGGGACAGGGGAACACTGAAGCTTTCTTT
>TRBJ1-5|TRBV5-1|once|TRBD1
CASSETGGGQPQHF
TGCGCCAGCAGCGAGACAGGGGGGGGTCAGCCCCAGCATTTT
>TRBJ2-4|TRBV4-1|.|.
CASSQVAWLQNIQYF
TGCGCCAGCAGCCAAGTAGCGTGGTTGCAAAACATTCAGTACTTC
>TRBJ1-3|TRBV30|.|.
CAWSIRDGNTIYF
TGTGCCTGGAGTATCAGGGATGGGAACACCATATATTTT
>TRBJ2-1|TRBV3-1/TRBV3-2|.|TRBD1
CASSHPYTSTGTETGNEQFF
TGTGCCAGCAGCCATCCCTATACGTCGACAGGGACAGAGACGGGCAATGAGCAGTTCTTC
>TRBJ1-5|TRBV7-2|.|.
CASSLAGGTRGQPQHF
TGTGCCAGCAGCTTAGCAGGGGGAACACGGGGACAGCCCCAGCATTTT
>TRBJ1-2|TRBV11-2|.|TRBD1
CASRGLNRDRGLNGYTF
TGTGCCAGCAGGGGTTTAAACCGGGACAGGGGGCTGAATGGCTACACCTTC
>TRBJ1-6|TRBV7-2|.|.
CASSLGVSREKNSPLHF
TGTGCCAGCAGCTTAGGGGTTTCCAGGGAAAAAAATTCACCCCTCCACTTT
>TRBJ2-3|TRBV10-3|once|.
CAISSAVTDTQYF
TGTGCCATCAGTTCAGCGGTCACAGATACGCAGTATTTT
>TRBJ1-2|TRBV27|.|.
CASSLSGYGYTF
TGTGCCAGCAGTTTGTCAGGATATGGCTACACCTTC
>TRBJ1-2|TRBV4-3|.|.
CASSQDPQGSYGYTF
TGCGCCAGCAGCCAAGACCCCCAGGGTTCCTATGGCTACACCTTC
>TRBJ1-1|TRBV28|.|.
CASSWQARTEAFF
TGTGCCAGCAGTTGGCAGGCGAGAACTGAAGCTTTCTTT
>TRBJ1-1|TRBV5-1|.|TRBD1
CASSLVAGGTTEAFF
TGCGCCAGCAGCTTGGTTGCAGGGGGTACTACTGAAGCTTTCTTT